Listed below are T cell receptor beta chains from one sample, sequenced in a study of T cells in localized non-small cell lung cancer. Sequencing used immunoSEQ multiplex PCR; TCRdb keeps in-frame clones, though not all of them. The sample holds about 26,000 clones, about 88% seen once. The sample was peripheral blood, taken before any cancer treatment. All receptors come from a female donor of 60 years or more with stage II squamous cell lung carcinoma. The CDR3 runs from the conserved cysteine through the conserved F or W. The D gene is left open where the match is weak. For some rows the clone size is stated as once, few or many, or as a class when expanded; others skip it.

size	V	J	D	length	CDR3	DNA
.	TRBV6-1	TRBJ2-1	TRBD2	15	CASRRGSFTYNEQFF	TGTGCCAGCAGGCGGGGGTCCTTCACCTACAATGAGCAGTTCTTC
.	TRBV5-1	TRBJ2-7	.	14	CASSFTQGTYEQYF	TGCGCCAGCAGCTTCACACAGGGAACCTACGAGCAGTACTTC
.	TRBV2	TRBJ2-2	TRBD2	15	CASSGTSGITGELFF	TGTGCCAGCAGCGGGACTAGCGGGATCACCGGGGAGCTGTTTTTT
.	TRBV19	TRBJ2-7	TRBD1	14	CASSRTGVSYEQYF	TGTGCCAGTAGTCGGACAGGGGTTTCCTACGAGCAGTACTTC
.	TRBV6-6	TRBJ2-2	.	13	CASMKRDPGELFF	TGTGCCAGCATGAAAAGGGATCCCGGGGAGCTGTTTTTT
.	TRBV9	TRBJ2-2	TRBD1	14	CASSRTGTTGELFF	TGTGCCAGCTCCCGGACAGGGACGACCGGGGAGCTGTTTTTT
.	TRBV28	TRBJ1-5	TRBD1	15	CASSPGTGGIQPQHF	TGTGCCAGCAGTCCCGGGACAGGGGGAATTCAGCCCCAGCATTTT
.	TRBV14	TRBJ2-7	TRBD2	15	CASSQAVAGGYEQYF	TGTGCCAGCAGCCAAGCGGTAGCGGGAGGCTACGAGCAGTACTTC
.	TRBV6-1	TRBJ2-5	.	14	CASIRPATQETQYF	TGTGCCAGCATCCGACCGGCGACCCAAGAGACCCAGTACTTC
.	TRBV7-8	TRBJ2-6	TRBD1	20	CASSLGVGGQGARGANVLTF	TGTGCCAGCAGCTTAGGAGTAGGGGGACAGGGGGCGCGAGGGGCCAACGTCCTGACTTTC
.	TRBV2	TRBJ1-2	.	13	CASSEAGDYGYTF	TGTGCCAGCAGTGAAGCAGGGGACTATGGCTACACCTTC
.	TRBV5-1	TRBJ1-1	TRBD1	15	CASSLATTGITEAFF	TGCGCCAGCAGCTTGGCCACGACAGGGATCACTGAAGCTTTCTTT
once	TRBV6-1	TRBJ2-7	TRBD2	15	CASRAGTSGRDEQYF	TGTGCCAGCAGGGCCGGGACTAGCGGGAGGGACGAGCAGTACTTC
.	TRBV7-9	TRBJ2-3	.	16	CASSLAKDTSTDTQYF	TGTGCCAGCAGCTTAGCCAAGGACACTAGCACAGATACGCAGTATTTT
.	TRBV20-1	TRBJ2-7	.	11	CSASGGNEQYF	TGCAGTGCTAGTGGTGGGAACGAGCAGTACTTC
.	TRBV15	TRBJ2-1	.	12	CATSRDMNEQFF	TGTGCCACCAGCAGAGATATGAATGAGCAGTTCTTC
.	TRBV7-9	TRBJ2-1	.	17	CASSPPLRQSPYNEQFF	TGTGCCAGCAGTCCACCGCTGCGGCAGAGCCCGTACAATGAGCAGTTCTTC